Listed here are 7 T cell receptor beta chains from one sample, sequenced in a study of T cells in Graves' hyperthyroidism and ophthalmopathy. Amplified TCR beta CDR3 regions came from RNA transcripts. HTBI primers were used for first-round RT-PCR of the TCR CDR3. TCRdb reprocessed the multiplex PCR reads with MiXCR, giving one entry per CDR3 protein. The sample has under 400,000 distinct CDR3 sequences, around 20% seen once. The sequencing input was blood. The receptors come from a woman aged 45-59 years with Graves' hyperthyroidism.

The chain uses TRBV19 and TRBJ1-5; TRBD1 aligns across 7 bases. CDR1 and CDR2 (germline): LNHDA, SQIVND (reference sequence). V lost 5 bases to trimming and J lost 7 bases; unmatched junction nucleotides: 11. The CDR3 runs to 15 residues. In DNA form, the CDR3 reads TGTGCCAGTAGTTCCGGGACAGTCCAAAAGCAGCCCCAGCATTTT. Amino acids: CASSSGTVQKQPQHF.

This clonotype has a count of ten or more. The chain is built from TRBV7-9 and TRBJ1-2; D possibly corresponds to TRBD1 (5 bases). The CDR3 consists of 13 residues. CDR1 and CDR2 (germline): SEHNR, FQNEAQ (reference sequence). V lost 4 bases to trimming and J lost 6 bases, with 12 bases between them. CDR3 sequence (DNA): TGTGCCAGCAGCTCCCCAGGGAACCATGGCTACACCTTC. This gives the protein CASSSPGNHGYTF.

This clonotype appeared many times. The chain joins TRBV12-3 or TRBV12-4 to TRBJ2-7; TRBD1 matches at 8 bases. After removal of 7 bases from V and 0 bases from J, the junction contained 8 bases not matched to a gene. The CDR3 length is 15 residues. For the CDR3, the DNA is TGTGCCAGCACCCTGGACAGGGTGAGCTCCTACGAGCAGTACTTC. Its translation is CASTLDRVSSYEQYF.

This clonotype was detected ten times or more. The rearrangement uses TRBV3-1 and TRBJ1-2; no clear D gene. The CDR3 is 12 amino acids. The germline CDR1 and CDR2 sequences are LGHDT and YNNKEL (reference sequence). The V end was cut by 0 bases, the J end by 5 bases, with 4 bases between. Here the CDR3 DNA reads TGTGCCAGCAGCCAAGATCGATATGGCTACACCTTC. It translates to CASSQDRYGYTF.

This chain connects TRBV28 to TRBJ1-1; 7 bases align to TRBD1. Germline V gene data show CDR1 as MDHEN and CDR2 as SYDVKM. There are 14 residues in the CDR3. V shed 5 bases, J shed 5 bases, and the junction held 8 bases outside the gene matches. The CDR3 is CASSGDTGETEAFF. The DNA for the CDR3 is TGTGCCAGCAGTGGGGATACAGGGGAGACTGAAGCTTTCTTT.

This clonotype was observed a few times. The chain couples TRBV20-1 to TRBJ2-7; D possibly corresponds to TRBD2 (5 bases). The germline gives CDR1 DFQATT, CDR2 SNEGSKA (reference sequence). This CDR3 spans 16 amino acids. V was shortened by 6 bases and J by 4 bases, with 25 bases between the two germline ends. CDR3 coding DNA: TGCAGTGCGTACCCCATCCTAGCTGCCCTTAGTTACGAGCAGTACTTC. Amino acid sequence: CSAYPILAALSYEQYF.

The V call is TRBV29-1, the J call TRBJ1-2, with D hard to call. The CDR3 runs to 12 residues. Per the germline V gene, CDR1 is SQVTM and CDR2 is ANQGSEA. The V end was cut by 3 bases, the J end by 5 bases, with 10 bases between. The CDR3 loop reads CSVETELYGYTF. The CDR3 region has the DNA TGCAGCGTTGAGACGGAGCTTTATGGCTACACCTTC.